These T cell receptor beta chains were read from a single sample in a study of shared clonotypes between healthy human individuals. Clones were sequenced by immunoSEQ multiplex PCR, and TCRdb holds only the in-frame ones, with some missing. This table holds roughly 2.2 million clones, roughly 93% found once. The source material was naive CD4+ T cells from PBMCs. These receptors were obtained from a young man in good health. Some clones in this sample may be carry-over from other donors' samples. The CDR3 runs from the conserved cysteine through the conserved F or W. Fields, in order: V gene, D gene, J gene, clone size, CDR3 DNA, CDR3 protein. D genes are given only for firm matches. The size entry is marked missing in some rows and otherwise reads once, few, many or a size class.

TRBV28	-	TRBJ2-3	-	TGTGCCAGCAGTGGGTTCCGAACGGGAGATGTGGCAGATACGCAGTATTTT	CASSGFRTGDVADTQYF
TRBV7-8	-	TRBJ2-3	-	TGTGCCAGCAGCTTAGGGGTCACCCTCAGGGAAGCGCAGTATTTT	CASSLGVTLREAQYF
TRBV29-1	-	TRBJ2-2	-	TGCAGCGGAACAGTACATGTGAACACCGGGGAGCTGTTTTTT	CSGTVHVNTGELFF
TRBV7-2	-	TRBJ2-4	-	TGTGCCAGCAGCTTACATAGGAACATTCAGTACTTC	CASSLHRNIQYF
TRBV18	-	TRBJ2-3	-	TGTGCCAGCGGGCTGGCTCTGGGGGGCCTCACAGATACGCAGTATTTT	CASGLALGGLTDTQYF
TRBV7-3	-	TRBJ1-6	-	TGTGCCAGCAGCTCGACGGGTTTGAGTAATTCACCCCTCCACTTT	CASSSTGLSNSPLHF
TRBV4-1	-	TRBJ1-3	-	TGCGCCAGCAGCCAATTACCAGGGCCTGGAAACACCATATATTTT	CASSQLPGPGNTIYF
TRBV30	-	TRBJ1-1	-	TGTGCCTTCCAACAGGGACCGAACACTGAAGCTTTCTTT	CAFQQGPNTEAFF
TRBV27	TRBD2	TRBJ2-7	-	TGTGCCAGCAGGGGACTAGCGTCTCCCTACGAGCAGTACTTC	CASRGLASPYEQYF
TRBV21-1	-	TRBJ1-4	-	TGTGCCAGCAGCTGCGGTCCGAATGAAAAACTGTTTTTT	CASSCGPNEKLFF
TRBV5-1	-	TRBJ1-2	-	TGCGCCAGCAGGCTGACGGGGGGTATAGATGGCTACACCTTC	CASRLTGGIDGYTF
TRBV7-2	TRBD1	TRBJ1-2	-	TGTGCCAGCAGCGGACGGACAGGGGTGTATGGCTACACCTTC	CASSGRTGVYGYTF
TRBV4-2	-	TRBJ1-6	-	TGTGCCAGCAGCTACGCCGTCCAATCTTCCTATAATTCACCCCTCCACTTT	CASSYAVQSSYNSPLHF
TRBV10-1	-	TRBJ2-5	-	TGCGCCAGCAGTCTGGGATACCAAGAGACCCAGTACTTC	CASSLGYQETQYF
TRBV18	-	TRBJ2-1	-	TGTGCCAGCTCACCAATGCAGGTCTCTTACAATGAGCAGTTCTTC	CASSPMQVSYNEQFF
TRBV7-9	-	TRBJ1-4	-	TGTGCCAGCAGCTTAGAAAGTCGGGCTAATGAAAAACTGTTTTTT	CASSLESRANEKLFF
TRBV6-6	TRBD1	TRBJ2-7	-	TGTGCCAGCACCAAGGGGACGGACAGGGTTGGTTCGGCATACTTC	CASTKGTDRVGSAYF
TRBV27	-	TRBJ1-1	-	TGTGCCAGCAGTTTAGCCCGACTGGGGAACACTGAAGCTTTCTTT	CASSLARLGNTEAFF
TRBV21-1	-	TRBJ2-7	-	TGTGCCAGCAGCATTGGATCTGACAGAGGGGTAGCGGACACCCAGCAGTACTTC	CASSIGSDRGVADTQQYF
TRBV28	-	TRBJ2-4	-	TGTGCCAGCAGTTTGCACCGAGCGTCCTCCAAAAACATTCAGTACTTC	CASSLHRASSKNIQYF
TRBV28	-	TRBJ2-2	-	TGTGCCAGCACCCCCTTGTGGGGCACCGGGGAGCTGTTTTTT	CASTPLWGTGELFF
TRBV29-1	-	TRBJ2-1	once	TGCAGCGTTGGATCTCGGCAGGCCGGATACAATGAGCAGTTCTTC	CSVGSRQAGYNEQFF
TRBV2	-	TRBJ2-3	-	TGTGCCAGCAGTGACGGCTCGGGGAATACGCAGTATTTT	CASSDGSGNTQYF
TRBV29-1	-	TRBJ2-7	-	TGCAGCATCACCGCAAGGGGCCGCTCCTACGAGCAGTACTTC	CSITARGRSYEQYF
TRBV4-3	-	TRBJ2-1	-	TGCGCCAGCAGCTCATTTTTGGGACGTGGAGGCAATGAGCAGTTCTTC	CASSSFLGRGGNEQFF
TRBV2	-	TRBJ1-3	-	TGTGCCAGCAGTGCGGAGGTAGGCTCTGGAAACACCATATATTTT	CASSAEVGSGNTIYF
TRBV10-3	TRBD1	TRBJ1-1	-	TGTGCCATCAGTGAGTCGGACAGGGGAAACACTGAAGCTTTCTTT	CAISESDRGNTEAFF
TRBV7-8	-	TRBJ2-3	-	TGTGCCAGCAGCCCACGACAGCCCAGAGATACGCAGTATTTT	CASSPRQPRDTQYF
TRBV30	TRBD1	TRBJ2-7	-	TGTGCCTGGAGTGGAGGACAGGCCGAGAGGCAGTACTTC	CAWSGGQAERQYF
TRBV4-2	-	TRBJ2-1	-	TGTGCCAGCAGCCAGAACCTAGGGGCGGCCAACTACAATGAGCAGTTCTTC	CASSQNLGAANYNEQFF
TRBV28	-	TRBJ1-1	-	TGTGCCAGCATTACCCCGGCGTCTGAAGCTTTCTTT	CASITPASEAFF
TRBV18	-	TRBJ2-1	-	TGTGCCAGCCGGAGGCCGTTAGAACCATATTTTGAGCAGTTCTTC	CASRRPLEPYFEQFF
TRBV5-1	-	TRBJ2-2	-	TGCGCCAGCAGCTTGGTTACAGGGCAGGCCGGGGAGCTGTTTTTT	CASSLVTGQAGELFF
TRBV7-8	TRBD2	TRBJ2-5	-	TGTGCCAGCAGCATCCGGACTAGCGGGGTTTATAAAGAGACCCAGTACTTC	CASSIRTSGVYKETQYF
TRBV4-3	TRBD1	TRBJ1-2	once	TGCGCCAGCAGCCCCACAGGGGGGGGCAGAGCTAACTATGGCTACACCTTC	CASSPTGGGRANYGYTF
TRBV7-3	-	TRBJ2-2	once	TGTGCCAGCAGCCCAGAAGGCGCGCGGACTACCACCGGGGAGCTGTTTTTT	CASSPEGARTTTGELFF
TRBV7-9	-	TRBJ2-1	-	TGTGCCAGCAGCCCCGCCTTCGGACAGAAATACAATGAGCAGTTCTTC	CASSPAFGQKYNEQFF
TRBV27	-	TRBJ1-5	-	TGTGCCAGCAGTCCCACGGGGGGGAGAAGCAATCAGCCCCAGCATTTT	CASSPTGGRSNQPQHF
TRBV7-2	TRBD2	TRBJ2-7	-	TGTGCCAGCAGCTTGAGGACTAGCGGGCTTTACGAGCAGTACTTC	CASSLRTSGLYEQYF
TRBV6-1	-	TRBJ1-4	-	TGTGCCAGCATCCCTTCAACTAATGAAAAACTGTTTTTT	CASIPSTNEKLFF
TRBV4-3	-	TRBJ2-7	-	TGCGCCAGCAGCCACAAGCCAGGACAGTCCTACGAGCAGTACTTC	CASSHKPGQSYEQYF
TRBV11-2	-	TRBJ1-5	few	TGTGCCGTCGGGGGGCGTAGGGGCAGCAATCAGCCCCAGCATTTT	CAVGGRRGSNQPQHF
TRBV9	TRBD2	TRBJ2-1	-	TGTGCCAGCAGCGTAGTCCCCATAACTAGCGGCCTAACCTCCTACAATGAGCAGTTCTTC	CASSVVPITSGLTSYNEQFF
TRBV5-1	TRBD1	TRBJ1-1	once	TGCGCCAGCAGCCACGGACAGGGTGGGTACACTGAAGCTTTCTTT	CASSHGQGGYTEAFF
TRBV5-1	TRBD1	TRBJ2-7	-	TGCGCCAGCAGCTTTCGGGACAGCCCAATCTCCTACGAGCAGTACTTC	CASSFRDSPISYEQYF
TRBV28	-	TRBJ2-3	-	TGTGCCAGCAGTCGGAGTGGGGATACGCAGTATTTT	CASSRSGDTQYF
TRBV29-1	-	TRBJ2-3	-	TGCAGCGTTGAAGTAGTTGCAGATACGCAGTATTTT	CSVEVVADTQYF
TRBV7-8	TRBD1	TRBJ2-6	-	TGTGCCAGCAGCCGGGGACAGGGGGGTTCTGGGGCCAACGTCCTGACTTTC	CASSRGQGGSGANVLTF